This T cell receptor beta chain is drawn from a study of blood T cell repertoires in COVID-19. Per the study methods: Quantification of nucleated cells was approximated via reference gene primer amplification. The data were produced by immunoSEQ multiplex PCR, yet TCRdb's version contains in-frame clones alone and is incomplete. V and J calls and clone size come straight from that table; D and trimming were deduced from the DNA. Of about 41,000 clones listed, under 85% are singletons. The clonotype was recovered from a woman of 80 years or more with acute or convalescent COVID-19. Material: peripheral blood.

In DNA, the CDR3 is TGCGCCAGCAGCTTGGTGCTAGCAAACAATGAGCAGTTCTTC. This sequence encodes CASSLVLANNEQFF. V gene TRBV5-1 combines with J gene TRBJ2-1; D perhaps matches TRBD2 (5 bases). Germline-derived CDR1 and CDR2 are SGHRS and YFSETQ. Trimming shortened V by 0 bases and J by 5 bases, and 9 bases separated the two germline ends. This CDR3 has 14 amino acids.